This is a list of T cell receptor beta chains from one sample in a study of cytomegalovirus exposure and HLA in healthy donors. Data came from immunoSEQ multiplex PCR; TCRdb stores just in-frame clones and leaves some out. The sample table sets out 70,000 or so clones. Sequenced material: PBMCs. The source is a man aged 35 to 55 in good health and CMV-seronegative. Each CDR3 is given with its conserved first and last residue. The D gene is left open where the match is weak.

TRBJ2-1 | TRBD1 | TRBV18 | TGTGCCAGCCAAACTCGACAGGGGCACAATGAGCAGTTCTTC | CASQTRQGHNEQFF
TRBJ1-1 | . | TRBV30 | TGTGCCTGGGTGGGAGACAGGACAGTAGCTTTCTTT | CAWVGDRTVAFF
TRBJ2-7 | . | TRBV30 | TGTGCCTGGACCAAAGGCAGAACTACCTACGAGCAGTACTTC | CAWTKGRTTYEQYF
TRBJ1-6 | TRBD1 | TRBV7-2 | TGTGCCAGCAGCCGGACACTACAGGGGGCCTCACCCCTCCACTTT | CASSRTLQGASPLHF
TRBJ2-7 | TRBD1 | TRBV6-5 | TGTGCCAGCAGTCGACAGGGGAACGAGCAGTACTTC | CASSRQGNEQYF
TRBJ1-5 | . | TRBV30 | TGTGCCTGGAGTGTACACAGTAGCAATCAGCCCCAGCATTTT | CAWSVHSSNQPQHF
TRBJ1-1 | TRBD1 | TRBV28 | TGTGCCAGCAGTTGGGGGGAACAGGGGCGGAACACTGAAGCTTTCTTT | CASSWGEQGRNTEAFF
TRBJ2-7 | . | TRBV7-2 | TGTGCCAGCAGCTCGGGAACACGGTGGGCCTACGAGCAGTACTTC | CASSSGTRWAYEQYF
TRBJ2-4 | TRBD1 | TRBV5-1 | TGCGCCAGCAGCTTGGAACAGGGGGGCAAAAACATTCAGTACTTC | CASSLEQGGKNIQYF
TRBJ2-5 | . | TRBV29-1 | TGCAGCCCGCGGCTGAGGCCGGAGACCCAGTACTTC | CSPRLRPETQYF
TRBJ2-5 | . | TRBV18 | TGTGCCAGCTCACGTCGGGACTCAGAGGAGACCCAGTACTTC | CASSRRDSEETQYF
TRBJ2-3 | TRBD1 | TRBV29-1 | TGCAGCGTTAAGACAGGGGGCGGCACAGATACGCAGTATTTT | CSVKTGGGTDTQYF
TRBJ2-7 | . | TRBV28 | TGTGCCAGCAGTCCCCTCTACGAGCAGTACTTC | CASSPLYEQYF
TRBJ1-1 | . | TRBV27 | TGTGCCAGCAGTTTAGGTCCAGGGGAATTATTGAACACTGAAGCTTTCTTT | CASSLGPGELLNTEAFF
TRBJ1-1 | . | TRBV7-6 | TGTGCCAGCAGCTATACACCTAACACTGAAGCTTTCTTT | CASSYTPNTEAFF
TRBJ2-5 | . | TRBV5-6 | TGTGCCAGCAACCCCGTGTCGAGACAGCAAGAGACCCAGTACTTC | CASNPVSRQQETQYF
TRBJ2-3 | TRBD2 | TRBV18 | TGTGCCAGCTCACCCTCCGGGCGTCAGCGGGGGGCAGATACGCAGTATTTT | CASSPSGRQRGADTQYF
TRBJ1-2 | . | TRBV6-6 | TGTGCCAGCGGGGACAAGACGAACTATGGCTACACCTTC | CASGDKTNYGYTF
TRBJ2-1 | . | TRBV6-6 | TGTGCCAGCAGCTGGAGTAATGAGCAGTTCTTC | CASSWSNEQFF
TRBJ1-4 | . | TRBV27 | TGTGCCAGCAGTTACCTGAGTAATGAAAAACTGTTTTTT | CASSYLSNEKLFF
TRBJ1-6 | . | TRBV5-4 | TGTGCCAGCAGCTTGGAGGGGAACAATTCACCCCTCCACTTT | CASSLEGNNSPLHF
TRBJ2-1 | TRBD2 | TRBV4-3 | TGCGCCAGCAGCCAGGAACTAGCGGGATACTACAATGAGCAGTTCTTC | CASSQELAGYYNEQFF